This TCR beta chain was sequenced for a study of glioma-infiltrating T cells (dated by TCRdb to about 2016). Study-wide context: TCR alpha- and beta-chain repertoires were sequenced from glioma tissue, non-neoplastic brain tissue and matched peripheral blood mononuclear cells. To measure how far tissue and blood T-cell populations diverged, each tissue-infiltrating repertoire was compared against the peripheral blood repertoire of the same patient. Three low-grade glioma patients, roughly 8 primary glioblastoma patients and three non-glioma patients contributing non-neoplastic brain tissue were included in the paired cohort.

Beyond this particular receptor, the publication reports: Group comparisons were based on small numbers of patients: three non-neoplastic, three low-grade glioma and roughly 8 glioblastoma patients. Only a very small number of CDR3 sequences turned up in both tissue and blood, a result put down to high CDR3 diversity combined with limited sampling. VJ-independent divergence between tissue and blood was below expectation in non-neoplastic patients but above expectation in all gliomas, especially low-grade gliomas.

A note on this clonotype: Its recognized antigen is unknown. Qualities for individual bases were not recorded, and no much larger clone is one base off.

TCR alpha and beta CDR3 regions were amplified with the iRepertoire nested amplicon-rescue multiplex PCR (arm-PCR) platform from RNA. For one-step reverse transcription and amplification, about 100-450 ng of tissue mRNA or PBMC total RNA was used as input. Following bead purification, Illumina adapters were added by a secondary multiplex PCR, and the libraries were gel-purified between 200 and 400 bp. Demultiplexing relied on internal 6-nucleotide barcodes carried by the libraries. Sequencing of libraries was performed on an Illumina MiSeq with 2x220 or 2x250 nucleotide paired-end reads. Per the authors' processing: Paired reads were merged using FLASH 1.2.11 and aligned with BWA-MEM to the GRCh37 human genome, and TRA and TRB reads were then extracted. For V and J assignment, an IMGT-derived reference of cassette sequences and CDR3 motifs that included pseudogenes was used. Reads were translated in three frames, and productive CDR3s were defined by a C…FGXG motif without stop codons. A clonotype was defined as a unique combination of a V-J cassette pair and a CDR3 amino acid sequence. Reads were filtered by Hamming distance, thresholded by each sample's sequence error rate in mapped regions. The public reads were reanalyzed by TCRdb: fastp trimming at Q25, MiXCR alignment, in-frame beta chains only. Under each unique CDR3 protein, matching rows form one entry showing the most common genes and DNA. TCRdb's processing, not the study's, gives the V and J calls here. Here the sample has some 130,000 distinct CDR3 sequences; about 25% occur a single time. About a quarter of the sample is taken by the ten largest.

At the junction V is shortened by 1 base and J by 5 bases; bases outside the gene matches: 10. In the germline V gene, CDR1 corresponds to SGHTA and CDR2 to FQGTGA. Spanning cysteine to phenylalanine, the CDR3 consists of 17 amino acids. Kept here is only the CDR3 DNA, which spans 51 bases and is read in frame from base 1. The chain is encoded by TRBV7-3 joined to TRBJ2-1, and TRBD1 aligns with 8 junction nucleotides. The TCR was taken from a human donor with low-grade glioma or glioblastoma, undergoing nonglioma brain surgery, or in good health (not recorded which). Sequencing was done on a sample of glioma tissue, nonneoplastic brain tissue, or PBMCs (not recorded which). Here the CDR3 is given as CASSLNPGQGGHNEQFF. The DNA sequence is as follows: TGTGCCAGCAGCTTAAATCCCGGACAGGGTGGTCACAATGAGCAGTTCTTC.